This T cell receptor beta chain came from a study of blood T cell repertoires in COVID-19. On the study more broadly: The samples span acute and convalescent COVID-19 from the United States, Italy and Spain.

Per the study methods: Reference gene primer amplification in the assay estimated nucleated cell counts. Repertoires were generated with immunoSEQ multiplex PCR, while TCRdb's copy carries only in-frame clones and drops some. For V, J and clone size, that table is used; D and trimming come from the DNA. This sample yields some 130,000 clones, of which more than 80% are seen a single time; roughly 4.5% belongs to the top ten. Germline V gene data show CDR1 as SGHDN and CDR2 as FVKESK. V gave up 1 base and J gave up 2 bases, with 2 bases separating them. This CDR3 has 12 residues. This rearrangement joins TRBV14 to TRBJ2-5; D remains unclear. The TCR sequence derives from a human donor in a cohort sampled during active COVID-19. The sequenced sample consisted of peripheral blood. The chain's CDR3 is CASSQVQETQYF. In DNA form, the CDR3 reads TGTGCCAGCAGCCAAGTACAAGAGACCCAGTACTTC.